This T cell receptor (beta chain) was recorded in a study of T cell changes during pregnancy in multiple sclerosis. This clone has just one count. TCRdb keeps only in-frame clones here, not all; method: immunoSEQ multiplex PCR. The sample lists fewer than 50,000 clones, about 91% occurring once. CDR3 length: 12 residues. CDR1 SQVTM and CDR2 ANQGSEA come from the germline V gene. Trimming stripped 4 bases from V and 13 bases from J, with 19 bases between. The chain combines TRBV29-1 with TRBJ2-5; D unclear. Sequencing used CD4+ T cells from peripheral blood mononuclear cells, obtained in the second trimester of pregnancy. The receptor was isolated from a female donor in good health, enrolled as a control in a pregnancy study. The DNA of the CDR3 is TGCAGCGTTGTCCTCACAACCTCAGCGCGGTACTTC. It yields the protein CSVVLTTSARYF.